The rows below give T cell receptor beta chains drawn from one sample of a study of blood T cell repertoires in COVID-19. The method was immunoSEQ multiplex PCR; TCRdb's version includes in-frame clones alone and lacks a portion of them. The table lists about 190,000 clones, 84% of them singletons. Sequences were obtained from PBMCs or T cells enriched from blood (not recorded which). The receptors shown here come from a woman aged 25 to 39 who had been exposed to COVID-19. The CDR3 runs from the conserved cysteine through the conserved F or W. Fields, in order: clone size, D gene, J gene, V gene, CDR3 DNA, CDR3 protein. The D gene is left open where the match is weak. Expanded clones get a size class; other rows say once, few or many, or leave the size out.

>few|TRBD2|TRBJ2-1|TRBV3-1/TRBV3-2
TGTGCCAGCAGCCAAGAGTGGGCTAGCGGTCACAATGAGCAGTTCTTC
CASSQEWASGHNEQFF
>-|-|TRBJ1-2|TRBV14
TGTGCCAGCAGCTCCTGGCTCGGGACACCGTCTGATGGCTACACCTTC
CASSSWLGTPSDGYTF
>-|-|TRBJ1-6|TRBV29-1
TGCAGCCCCCGGGACACCCAGAATTCACCCCTCCACTTT
CSPRDTQNSPLHF
>-|TRBD2|TRBJ2-1|TRBV18
TGTGCCAGCTCCGGGACTAGCGGGGCTTTAGGGGAGCAGTTCTTC
CASSGTSGALGEQFF
>-|-|TRBJ2-7|TRBV6-1
TGTGCCAGCAGTGAATTAGCAGGGGACGACCCCTACGAGCAGTACTTC
CASSELAGDDPYEQYF
>few|TRBD1|TRBJ1-2|TRBV2
TGTGCCAGCAGAGCGCCGAACAACAGGGGGGACTATGGCTACACCTTC
CASRAPNNRGDYGYTF
>-|TRBD2|TRBJ2-7|TRBV9
TGTGCCAGCAGTTTAGCTGGCGGGGGGGGTAGCGAGCAGTACTTC
CASSLAGGGGSEQYF
>-|-|TRBJ1-1|TRBV5-1
TGCGCCAGCAGCTTGGGCCGACAGGCGGGCACTGAAGCTTTCTTT
CASSLGRQAGTEAFF
>once|TRBD1|TRBJ1-2|TRBV5-6
TGTGCCAGCAGCTTGGGACAGGGGGGGAACTATGGCTACACCTTC
CASSLGQGGNYGYTF
>-|TRBD2|TRBJ2-2|TRBV7-9
TGTGCCAGCAGCTTAGCGTGGCTAGCGGAGAACACCGGGGAGCTGTTTTTT
CASSLAWLAENTGELFF
>-|TRBD1|TRBJ2-5|TRBV7-2
TGTGCCAGCAGCCCGAGACAGGGGGAGGCGGAGACCCAGTACTTC
CASSPRQGEAETQYF
>-|-|TRBJ1-6|TRBV7-9
TGTGCCAGCAGCCTAGATGAGGTTTCAACGGGTTCACCCCTCCACTTT
CASSLDEVSTGSPLHF
>-|-|TRBJ2-5|TRBV6-2/TRBV6-3
TGTGCCAGCAGTTCGGACTATCAAGAGACCCAGTACTTC
CASSSDYQETQYF
>-|-|TRBJ1-1|TRBV30
TGTGCCTGGAGTGTACTCGACACTGAAGCTTTCTTT
CAWSVLDTEAFF
>few|TRBD1|TRBJ1-3|TRBV5-1
TGCGCCAGCTCTTTAGCCGGACAGGTAGTACACACCATATATTTT
CASSLAGQVVHTIYF
>-|TRBD1|TRBJ2-1|TRBV24-1
TGTGCCACCAGTGACACGACAGGGAACACCTACAATGAGCAGTTCTTC
CATSDTTGNTYNEQFF
>-|-|TRBJ2-7|TRBV29-1
TGCAGCGCCGCAGGGAATTACGAGCAGTACTTC
CSAAGNYEQYF
>-|-|TRBJ1-2|TRBV30
TGTGCCTGGTTGCACTCAGGTACGAGAGGGTCTAACTATGGCTACACCTTC
CAWLHSGTRGSNYGYTF
>-|-|TRBJ2-5|TRBV5-1
TGCGCCAGCAGCATCGGACAGGGAGGGTCACAAGAGACCCAGTACTTC
CASSIGQGGSQETQYF
>-|TRBD1|TRBJ1-2|TRBV28
TGTGCCAGCACCCTAACGCCGGGACAGGTCTATGGCTACACCTTC
CASTLTPGQVYGYTF
>-|TRBD1|TRBJ1-1|TRBV2
TGTGCCAGCCTCGAGGGACAGAAAGCTTTCTTT
CASLEGQKAFF
>-|-|TRBJ1-1|TRBV12-2
TGTGCAAGTCGCTTTCATGGGGACAGGGAAGCTTTCTTT
CASRFHGDREAFF
>many|-|TRBJ1-6|TRBV4-2
TGTGCCAGCAGCCAAGAGGAACAGGAAAGTTCACCCCTCCACTTT
CASSQEEQESSPLHF
>-|-|TRBJ1-5|TRBV19
TGTGCCAGTAGTATAGATCTCCAGCAGCCCCAGCATTTT
CASSIDLQQPQHF
>-|TRBD1|TRBJ1-5|TRBV10-3
TGTGCCATCAGTGAGCGGGGACAGCTCAATCAGCCCCAGCATTTT
CAISERGQLNQPQHF
>-|-|TRBJ2-7|TRBV21-1
TGTGCCAGCAACTACAGGGAGTTCTTCGAGCAGTACTTC
CASNYREFFEQYF
>few|TRBD1|TRBJ2-3|TRBV4-3
TGCGCCAGCAGCCAAGGTGCCGGGACAGCTAAACGAACAGATACGCAGTATTTT
CASSQGAGTAKRTDTQYF
>-|-|TRBJ1-4|TRBV7-9
TGTGCCAGCAGCTCACGGGGGGCAGGTGAAAAACTGTTTTTT
CASSSRGAGEKLFF
>-|TRBD1|TRBJ2-1|TRBV5-1
TGCGCCAGCAGCTCCGCATGGGGGACAGCAACTCCCTACAATGAGCAGTTCTTC
CASSSAWGTATPYNEQFF
>-|-|TRBJ2-7|TRBV6-1
TGTGCCAGCAGTGAAAGTAGCCCCTCGTGG
CASSESSPSW
>-|-|TRBJ1-4|TRBV11-2
TGTGCCAGCACAGGACACGCAACTAATGAAAAACTGTTTTTT
CASTGHATNEKLFF
>-|-|TRBJ2-3|TRBV18
TGTGCCAGCTCACCCGGTGGGGGGTTGACTTATACGCAGTATTTT
CASSPGGGLTYTQYF
>-|-|TRBJ2-1|TRBV10-3
TGTGCCATCAGGACAGGCGATCTCAATGAGCAGTTCTTC
CAIRTGDLNEQFF
>-|-|TRBJ2-7|TRBV24-1
TGTGCCACCACTAGGCAGGGATCCCCCTACGAGCAGTACTTC
CATTRQGSPYEQYF
>-|TRBD2|TRBJ2-7|TRBV5-6
TGTGCCAGCAGCTTGGGTTCGGGGGGGAAAAGTACCGAGCAGTACTTC
CASSLGSGGKSTEQYF
>-|TRBD1|TRBJ2-5|TRBV5-1
TGCGCCAGCAGCTTGTCGACAGGGAACCCCCATGAGACCCAGTACTTC
CASSLSTGNPHETQYF
>-|-|TRBJ1-6|TRBV19
TGTGCCAGTAGTATCGAGGGTACCGATTCACCCCTCCACTTT
CASSIEGTDSPLHF
>-|TRBD1|TRBJ1-5|TRBV6-1
TGTGCCAGCAGTGAAGATGACAGGGGGAGACAGCCCCAGCATTTT
CASSEDDRGRQPQHF
>-|-|TRBJ2-2|TRBV5-4
TGTGCCAGCAGCTTGCGGAGGGCCTCGAACACCGGGGAGCTGTTTTTT
CASSLRRASNTGELFF
>few|TRBD1|TRBJ1-3|TRBV2
TGTGCCAGCAGTGGGTCAGGGGGCTCTGGAAACACCATATATTTT
CASSGSGGSGNTIYF
>few|TRBD1|TRBJ1-2|TRBV9
TGTGCCAGCAGCGACCCCTCCAAGGGGGCGGTCTATGGCTACACCTTC
CASSDPSKGAVYGYTF
>-|-|TRBJ2-3|TRBV6-5
TGTGCCAGCAGTCCCTCCGGAGGCACAGATACGCAGTATTTT
CASSPSGGTDTQYF
>-|-|TRBJ1-6|TRBV11-2
TGTGCCAGCAGCTTCCGAGGGCCTGGGGATAATTCACCCCTCCACTTT
CASSFRGPGDNSPLHF
>-|-|TRBJ1-1|TRBV5-4
TGTGCCAGCAGCTTCCAGGGATCATCGGCTGAAGCTTTCTTT
CASSFQGSSAEAFF
>-|-|TRBJ2-7|TRBV10-1
TGCGCCAGCAGCCCCCACGACAACTCCTACGAGCAGTACTTC
CASSPHDNSYEQYF
>-|-|TRBJ1-2|TRBV11-2
TGTGCCAGCAGCCTCGGGGGGAGGTACACCTTC
CASSLGGRYTF
>-|-|TRBJ1-1|TRBV6-5
TGTGCCAGCAGTATAACAGGGCGGAACACTGAAGCTTTCTTT
CASSITGRNTEAFF
>few|-|TRBJ1-1|TRBV7-9
TGTGCCAGCAGGACCTCCTCCGGGAAAAGGAACACTGAAGCTTTCTTT
CASRTSSGKRNTEAFF
>-|-|TRBJ1-6|TRBV5-1
TGCGCCAGCAGCACCACAGGGAATTCACCCCTCCACTTT
CASSTTGNSPLHF
>-|TRBD2|TRBJ2-1|TRBV4-2
TGTGCCAGCAGCCAAGATGAGCGGGGGGGCTGGAATGAGCAGTTCTTC
CASSQDERGGWNEQFF
>-|-|TRBJ1-1|TRBV12-3/TRBV12-4
TGTGCCAGCAGTTCTCAGTCGAACACTGAAGCTTTCTTT
CASSSQSNTEAFF
>-|-|TRBJ1-6|TRBV4-3
TGCGCCAGCAGCCAGGGCCCGCCGACCTCCTATAATTCACCCCTCCACTTT
CASSQGPPTSYNSPLHF
>-|-|TRBJ2-7|TRBV5-8
TGTGCCAGCAGCTCGTGGAGGTACCCCTACGAGCAGTACTTC
CASSSWRYPYEQYF
>-|TRBD1|TRBJ1-1|TRBV30
TGTGCCTGGAGCCGTAGACAGGGGGCGAACGAAGTTATCTTT
CAWSRRQGANEVIF
>once|-|TRBJ1-1|TRBV29-1
TGCAGCGTGGCCTTCGGGGGTGACACTGAAGCTTTCTTT
CSVAFGGDTEAFF
>once|-|TRBJ1-1|TRBV27
TGTGCCAGCATGCGGGGGTCCACTGAAGCTTTCTTT
CASMRGSTEAFF
>-|-|TRBJ1-2|TRBV14
TGTGCCAGCAGCCAAGTAGACAGCTCTAACTATGGCTACACCTTC
CASSQVDSSNYGYTF
>-|-|TRBJ1-2|TRBV21-1
TGTGCCAGCATCCGGGACAGGGACATTCTCTATGGCTACACCTTC
CASIRDRDILYGYTF
>-|TRBD1|TRBJ2-5|TRBV10-3
TGTGCCATCAGTGGGGCGATACAGGGGCTTCAAGAGACCCAGTACTTC
CAISGAIQGLQETQYF
>once|-|TRBJ2-5|TRBV19
TGTGCCAGTAGTATTGCGAACCAAGAGACCCAGTACTTC
CASSIANQETQYF